This record looks at one T cell receptor beta chain sequence and its context. Its antigen is unknown. The source of the sample is a study of CD8+CD57+ T cells in acquired aplastic anemia. Study-level findings and limits: In CD8+ cells, Simpson's diversity showed no significant difference between patients and controls.

The CDR3 is 15 amino acids. Germline CDR1 reads SNHLY; CDR2 reads FYNNEI. V was pared by 7 bases and J by 5 bases, with 18 bases between. Genomic DNA templated the TCR beta VDJ and CDR3 profiling. TCRdb processed the reads anew with MiXCR; each CDR3 protein has one entry. The sample carries 150,000 to 200,000 distinct CDR3 sequences, just under 65% recorded once. Sequencing used sorted CD4+, CD8+, or CD8+CD57+ T cells (not recorded which) from PBMCs. The receptor was derived from a human donor in good health. This sequence joins TRBV2 and TRBJ2-1; no reliable D call. CDR3 region: CASISGRKKDNEQFF. The CDR3 nucleotides read TGTGCCAGCATCAGTGGTAGAAAAAAGGACAATGAGCAGTTCTTC.